The 12 T cell receptor beta chains below all came from one sample that was sequenced in a study of T cell clones after liver transplantation. Assay: immunoSEQ multiplex PCR; the TCRdb copy retains only in-frame clones and omits some. The sample yields around 19,000 clones, roughly 88% seen once. The sequencing used CD8+ T cells from blood, collected before liver transplant. The receptors shown here come from a human donor who received a liver transplant.

J is TRBJ2-2 and V is TRBV28; D not certain. Germline loops: CDR1 MDHEN, CDR2 SYDVKM. Between the trimmed V and J ends, which lost 2 bases and 5 bases, there was a span of 9 bases. The length of the CDR3 is 14 residues. The CDR3 reads CASSLRLETGELFF. The CDR3, as DNA: TGTGCCAGCAGTTTAAGACTGGAAACCGGGGAGCTGTTTTTT.

The chain has TRBV27 and TRBJ2-7; no clear D gene. Germline V CDR1 and CDR2: MNHEY, SMNVEV (reference sequence). The V gene lost 2 bases and the J gene lost 0 bases, with 5 bases spanning the gap. The CDR3 sequence is 13 residues long. CDR3 sequence (DNA): TGTGCCAGCAGTTTACACCCCTCCTACGAGCAGTACTTC. Translating it yields CASSLHPSYEQYF.

This chain uses TRBV5-6 with TRBJ1-2; D is undetermined. The CDR3 spans 18 residues. CDR1 is SGHDT, CDR2 YYEEEE, per germline. Trimming stripped 0 bases from V and 4 bases from J, with 22 bases between. This CDR3 reads CASSLAPGTGIWGYGYTF. For the CDR3, the DNA is TGTGCCAGCAGCTTGGCCCCCGGAACGGGAATTTGGGGCTATGGCTACACCTTC.

The chain recombines TRBV6-5 with TRBJ1-2; D is uncertain. Germline V CDR1 and CDR2: MNHEY, SVGAGI. The CDR3 length is 13 residues. V was shortened by 5 bases and J by 1 base, with 8 bases between the two germline ends. CDR3 nucleotide sequence: TGTGCCAGCAGTCCCCCGGATAACTATGGCTACACCTTC. Translation gives CASSPPDNYGYTF.

The chain combines TRBV5-1 with TRBJ2-2; 8 nucleotides line up with TRBD1. Germline-derived CDR1 and CDR2 are SGHRS and YFSETQ. V lost 4 bases, J lost 4 bases, and 9 bases stayed unmatched. The CDR3 has 16 residues. This CDR3 reads CASSPRRDRSTGELFF. CDR3 DNA sequence: TGCGCCAGCAGCCCCAGAAGGGACAGGAGCACCGGGGAGCTGTTTTTT.

V is TRBV11-2 and J is TRBJ2-1; 13 bases line up with TRBD2. Germline V gene data show CDR1 as SGHAT and CDR2 as FQNNGV. The V gene end was trimmed by 5 bases and the J gene end by 6 bases; junction bases not matched to a gene: 4. The CDR3 spans 15 residues. The CDR3 reads CASSTTSGRINEQFF. In DNA form, the CDR3 reads TGTGCCAGCAGCACGACTAGCGGGAGGATCAATGAGCAGTTCTTC.

The genes are TRBV6-5 and TRBJ2-1; D might be TRBD1 or TRBD2, each matching 6 bases. Germline V gene sequence: CDR1 MNHEY, CDR2 SVGAGI. Trimming left V 6 bases short and J 8 bases short, with 20 bases between. The CDR3 runs to 15 residues. CDR3 coding DNA: TGTGCCAGCAGCCTGGGGGGCGGTATTTCTGATGAGCAGTTCTTC. Its translation is CASSLGGGISDEQFF.

The chain links TRBV19 to TRBJ1-1; D might be TRBD1 (6 bases). Germline lookup yields CDR1 LNHDA and CDR2 SQIVND (reference sequence). The CDR3 contains 14 residues. V lost 3 bases, J lost 1 base, and 9 bases lay in between. CDR3 region: CASSIGGWNTEAFF. The CDR3 DNA is TGTGCCAGTAGTATTGGGGGCTGGAACACTGAAGCTTTCTTT.

This rearrangement joins TRBV6-6 to TRBJ2-5; D possibly corresponds to TRBD2 (6 bases). The DNA end is a closer match to TRBJ2-7, so the J assignment may be wrong. This CDR3 is built from 14 residues. Germline loops: CDR1 MNHNY, CDR2 SVGAGI (reference sequence). In DNA form, the CDR3 reads TGTGCCAGCAGCCACCGGGACTCCCTTTACGAGCAGTACTTC. Translation gives CASSHRDSLYEQYF.

The rearrangement uses TRBV27 and TRBJ2-1; perhaps TRBD1 as D (6 bases). Per germline, CDR1 MNHEY and CDR2 SMNVEV (reference sequence). V was pared by 5 bases and J by 4 bases, with 9 bases between. The CDR3 spans 13 residues. In DNA form, the CDR3 reads TGTGCCAGCAGTCCAGGACAGTACAATGAGCAGTTCTTC. Translation gives CASSPGQYNEQFF.

J is TRBJ2-1 and V is TRBV11-2; no firm D call. This CDR3 region has 15 residues. Trimming stripped 0 bases from V and 0 bases from J, with 6 bases between. Looked up from germline, CDR1 is SGHAT and CDR2 is FQNNGV. The CDR3 loop reads CASSLEGSSYNEQFF. Here the CDR3 DNA reads TGTGCCAGCAGCTTAGAAGGTAGCTCCTACAATGAGCAGTTCTTC.

The rearrangement uses TRBV28 and TRBJ2-1; TRBD2 matches at 13 bases. The CDR3 length is 17 residues. Germline trimming cut 6 bases from V and 2 bases from J; bases unmatched to any gene: 7. Germline CDR1 and CDR2: MDHEN and SYDVKM. CDR3 in amino acids: CASSKGLAGPPYNEQFF. CDR3 bases: TGTGCCAGCAGCAAGGGACTAGCGGGACCCCCCTACAATGAGCAGTTCTTC.